This T cell receptor beta chain was captured in a study of spatial heterogeneity in lung cancer (dated by TCRdb to between 2018 and 2021). Broadly, across the study: Beta-chain transcripts were consistently detected in greater numbers than alpha-chain transcripts, which likely reflects a higher abundance of beta-chain transcripts. Nonsynonymous mutation counts, determined by whole-exome sequencing of tumor tissue, were related to TCR repertoire features. Both alpha and beta chains were TCR-sequenced in approximately 220 tumor regions, around 64 matched nontumor lung samples and 56 PBMC samples obtained at surgery. In the raw uncorrected reads, each unique combination of TCR and UMI appeared on average more than ten times. In non-small cell lung cancer, the study quantitatively compared TCR alpha and beta repertoires across several tumor regions, matched nontumor lung, and blood. A strong correlation was found between TCR transcript counts in tumor regions and a T cell transcriptional module score from matched bulk RNA-seq.

Overall study outcomes, separate from this receptor: Counts of ubiquitous and regional expanded TCRs correlated with counts of ubiquitous and regional nonsynonymous mutations, respectively. The number of expanded intratumoral alpha and beta TCRs correlated with the tumor nonsynonymous mutation count. TCR-seq was estimated to cover only approximately 6.6% of tumor T cells for alpha chains and roughly 12% for beta chains. Confirming at a functional level the hypothesis that regional TCRs recognize regional mutations was considered to require additional single-cell paired TCR alpha and beta sequencing.

The library was built by means of 5' RACE. TCRdb lists the instrument as NextSeq 500. The TCR library protocol attached a unique molecular identifier to each TCR cDNA molecule to allow correction of PCR and sequencing errors. The authors processed their data as follows. TCR identification, UMI-based error correction and CDR3 extraction were performed with Decombinator tools. Expanded TCRs were defined as those above a frequency of 2 per 1,000, corresponding to the top 1% of the tumor frequency distribution. Expanded tumor TCRs statistically deemed absent (corrected P<0.05) from at least one tumor region were classed as regional, and all other expanded tumor TCRs were classed as ubiquitous. Rényi diversity was computed with the R vegan package after subsampling each repertoire 100 times to 5,000 TCRs. To build CDR3 similarity networks, amino acid triplet string-kernel similarity was used, and CDR3s were connected when their pairwise similarity was above 0.82. The raw public data were reprocessed by TCRdb itself: fastp quality trimming at Q25, MiXCR clonotype calling, in-frame beta chains only. A single entry per CDR3 protein holds the most common genes and DNA from its merged rows. TCRdb, not the original authors, processed these V and J calls. This sample comprises about 11,000 distinct CDR3 sequences, about 5.2% of them detected only once. In total, the top ten clones hold 9.5% to 15% of the sample.

The time point label corresponds to: sample taken at primary tumor resection. Donors were around 69 patients with early-stage, untreated non-small cell lung cancer from the lung TRACERx cohort. Whole RNA extracted from tumor and nontumor lung tissue, or from cryopreserved PBMC samples, was used for TCR sequencing without cell sorting. Only patients for whom sufficient RNA was available from at least two tumor regions were selected for TCR sequencing. A lung pathologist reviewed the tumor and adjacent nontumor lung specimens before the specimens were selected. This clonotype is characterized as medium-sized (0.01 to 0.1%). This clone's antigen is unknown. No clone much larger than this one lies a single base away; base qualities are absent. The CDR3, cysteine through phenylalanine, is 12 amino acids long. Only the CDR3 region is kept as DNA, spanning 36 bases read in frame from base 1. The germline V gene provides CDR1 MNHEY and CDR2 SVGAGI. Between the V and J ends, shortened by 6 bases and 3 bases respectively, the junction contains 8 bases.

Recombination connected TRBV6-5 to TRBJ1-2, with an unclear D gene assignment. The clonotype was recovered from a male donor with early-stage non-small cell lung cancer. The sample was lung tumor tissue, taken at surgery. In nucleotide form, the sequence is TGTGCCAGCAGCCCCGGTGACTATGGCTACACCTTC. Its protein product is CASSPGDYGYTF.